What follows are 6 T cell receptor beta chains derived from one specimen sequenced in a study of blood T cell repertoires in COVID-19 (TCRdb year 2020). Library preparation was by the immunoSEQ multiplex PCR assay. Not all clones reach the TCRdb copy of this immuneACCESS table, which keeps in-frame sequences only. Checked studies attribute under half of the gap to unresolved V genes and leave the rest unexplained. This sample lists 25,000 to 35,000 clones; 84% were detected once. Jointly, the top ten make up 15% to 20% of the sample. Sequenced: peripheral blood. The receptor source for this set is a man aged 65 to 85 with active COVID-19.

This clone was seen once. The V and J genes are TRBV5-8 and TRBJ1-2; D might be TRBD1 (6 bases). V shed 4 bases and J shed 2 bases, with 18 bases lying between them. The germline gives CDR1 SGHTS, CDR2 YDEGEE. The CDR3 length is 16 residues. CDR3 region: CASSRPHLGQNYGYTF. CDR3 coding DNA: TGTGCCAGCAGCCGGCCCCATCTAGGACAGAACTATGGCTACACCTTC.

The rearrangement links TRBV5-1 to TRBJ2-5; TRBD2 agrees at 7 bases. The germline CDR1 and CDR2 sequences are SGHRS and YFSETQ. This CDR3 is 16 amino acids long. The ends lost 4 bases at V and 2 bases at J; junction bases unmatched: 11. CDR3: CASSPGLVTSQETQYF. The CDR3 region has the DNA TGCGCCAGCAGCCCCGGACTAGTCACCTCGCAAGAGACCCAGTACTTC. The complete variable domain, with remaining parts taken from reference TRBV5-1 and TRBJ2-5, reads KAGVTQTPRYLIKTRGQQVTLSCSPISGHRSVSWYQQTPGQGLQFLFEYFSETQRNKGNFPGRFSGRQFSNSRSEMNVSTLELGDSALYLCASSPGLVTSQETQYFGPGTRLLVL.

In the case of this clone: Mismatch with germline at one junction end may stem from a read error. The J gene is TRBJ2-2, the V gene TRBV13; 8 nucleotides align to TRBD1. Germline-derived CDR1 and CDR2 are PRHDT and FYEKMQ (reference sequence). There are 17 residues in the CDR3. This CDR3 is CASSLGRQGPGTGELFF. The CDR3 bases are TGTGCCAGCAGCCTAGGCCGACAGGGGCCTGGCACCGGGGAGCTGTTTTTT.

This sequence joins TRBV7-8 and TRBJ1-6; possible D gene TRBD1, 5 bases. V gave up 5 bases and J gave up 7 bases, with 18 bases separating them. The V gene's germline CDR1 is SGHVS and CDR2 FQNEAQ. This CDR3 is built from 16 residues. The CDR3 loop is CASSPWTTGANSPLHF. The CDR3 DNA sequence: TGTGCCAGCAGCCCTTGGACAACCGGCGCAAATTCACCCCTCCACTTT.

The V gene is TRBV29-1, the J gene TRBJ1-1; no clear D. The CDR3 covers 13 residues. Looked up from germline, CDR1 is SQVTM and CDR2 is ANQGSEA. The V gene lost 3 bases and the J gene lost 2 bases, with 10 bases spanning the gap. The CDR3 loop reads CSVEHSFNTEAFF. In nucleotides, the CDR3 is TGCAGCGTTGAGCACTCTTTTAACACTGAAGCTTTCTTT.

V usage is TRBV9 and J usage is TRBJ1-1; 10 bases are a match to TRBD1. The CDR3 has 15 amino acids. Germline trimming cut 3 bases from V and 3 bases from J; bases unmatched to any gene: 5. The germline CDR1 and CDR2 sequences are SGDLS and YYNGEE. The DNA for the CDR3 is TGTGCCAGCAGCGAGACAGGGGGCGCGTACACTGAAGCTTTCTTT. Translating it yields CASSETGGAYTEAFF.